These T cell receptor beta chains were read from a single sample in a study of lymphopenia after photon versus proton radiotherapy. The repertoire was sequenced with immunoSEQ multiplex PCR; TCRdb's copy has only in-frame clones and lacks some. The table shows some 42,000 clones, with approximately 82% occurring only once. The starting material was peripheral blood, obtained from a patient treated with proton-based radiotherapy. These receptors came from a woman in her 70s with pancreatic cancer. Each CDR3 is given with its conserved first and last residue. The D gene is left open where the match is weak.

DNA: TGCGCCAGCAGCTTGGTTCGGAATGAGCAGTTCTTC
CDR3: CASSLVRNEQFF
length: 12
D: .
V: TRBV5-1
J: TRBJ2-1